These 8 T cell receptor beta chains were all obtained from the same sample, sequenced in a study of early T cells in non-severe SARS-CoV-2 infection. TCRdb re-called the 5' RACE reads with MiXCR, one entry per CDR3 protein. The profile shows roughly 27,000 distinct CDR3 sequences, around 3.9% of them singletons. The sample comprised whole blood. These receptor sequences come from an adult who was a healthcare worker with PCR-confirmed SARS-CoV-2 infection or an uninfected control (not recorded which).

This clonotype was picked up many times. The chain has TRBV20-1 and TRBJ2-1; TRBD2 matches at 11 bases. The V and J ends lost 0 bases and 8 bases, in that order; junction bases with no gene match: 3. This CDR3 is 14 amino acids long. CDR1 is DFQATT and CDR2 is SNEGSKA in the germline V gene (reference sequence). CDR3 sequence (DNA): TGCAGTGCTAGAGATTTAGCGGGAGGGTATGAGCAGTTCTTC. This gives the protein CSARDLAGGYEQFF.

CDR3 region: CSARVPTRGDSPLHF. Here the CDR3 DNA reads TGCAGTGCTAGAGTCCCCACCAGGGGTGATTCACCCCTCCACTTT. The chain couples TRBV20-1 to TRBJ1-6, with D maybe TRBD1 (6 bases). There are 15 residues in the CDR3. Germline loops: CDR1 DFQATT, CDR2 SNEGSKA (reference sequence). Trimming stripped 1 base from V and 8 bases from J, with 15 bases between.

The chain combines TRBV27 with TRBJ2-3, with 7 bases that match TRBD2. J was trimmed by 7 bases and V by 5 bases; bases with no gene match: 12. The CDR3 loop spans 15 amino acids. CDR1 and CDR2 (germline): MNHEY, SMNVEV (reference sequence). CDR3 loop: CASSEDSGLRNTQYF. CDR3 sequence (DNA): TGTGCCAGCAGTGAAGATAGCGGGTTGAGAAATACGCAGTATTTT.

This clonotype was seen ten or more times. The CDR3 protein is CASSRDRGPYNEQFF. The CDR3 nucleotides are TGTGCCAGCTCCCGCGATAGGGGCCCCTACAATGAGCAGTTCTTC. The chain carries TRBV7-9 and TRBJ2-1; D is perhaps TRBD1 (5 bases). The CDR3 consists of 15 residues. Germline V lookup: CDR1 SEHNR, CDR2 FQNEAQ (reference sequence). V was shortened by 8 bases and J by 2 bases, with 16 bases between the two germline ends.

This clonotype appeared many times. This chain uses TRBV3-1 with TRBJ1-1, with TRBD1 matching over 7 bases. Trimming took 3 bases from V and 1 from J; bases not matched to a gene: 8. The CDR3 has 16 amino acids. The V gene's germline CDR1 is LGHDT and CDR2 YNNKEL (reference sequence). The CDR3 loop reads CASSHSDRPRNTEAFF. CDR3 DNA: TGTGCCAGCAGCCACTCGGACAGGCCCCGGAACACTGAAGCTTTCTTT.

The CDR3 protein is CASSFGTGLAKNIQYF. The CDR3 nucleotides are TGTGCCAGCAGTTTCGGGACAGGACTAGCCAAAAACATTCAGTACTTC. The chain carries TRBV28 and TRBJ2-4; 8 bases match TRBD1. CDR1 MDHEN and CDR2 SYDVKM come from the germline V gene. The CDR3 totals 16 residues. V lost 3 bases, J lost 0 bases, and 4 bases stayed unmatched.

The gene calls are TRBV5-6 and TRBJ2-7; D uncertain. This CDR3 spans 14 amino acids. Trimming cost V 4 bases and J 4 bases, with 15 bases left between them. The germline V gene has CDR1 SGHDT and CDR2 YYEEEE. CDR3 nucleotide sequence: TGTGCCAGCAGCCTTCTCGAACGGTGGTACGAGCAGTACTTC. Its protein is CASSLLERWYEQYF. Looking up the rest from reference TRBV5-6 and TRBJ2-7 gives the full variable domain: DAGVTQSPTHLIKTRGQQVTLRCSPKSGHDTVSWYQQALGQGPQFIFQYYEEEERQRGNFPDRFSGHQFPNYSSELNVNALLLGDSALYLCASSLLERWYEQYFGPGTRLTVT.

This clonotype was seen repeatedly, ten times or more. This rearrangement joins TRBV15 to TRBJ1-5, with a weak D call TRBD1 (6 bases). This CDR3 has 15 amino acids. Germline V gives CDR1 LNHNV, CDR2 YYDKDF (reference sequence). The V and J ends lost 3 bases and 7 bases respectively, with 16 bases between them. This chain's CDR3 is CATSRDSPLGQPQHF. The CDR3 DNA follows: TGTGCCACCAGCAGGGACAGCCCTTTGGGGCAGCCCCAGCATTTT.